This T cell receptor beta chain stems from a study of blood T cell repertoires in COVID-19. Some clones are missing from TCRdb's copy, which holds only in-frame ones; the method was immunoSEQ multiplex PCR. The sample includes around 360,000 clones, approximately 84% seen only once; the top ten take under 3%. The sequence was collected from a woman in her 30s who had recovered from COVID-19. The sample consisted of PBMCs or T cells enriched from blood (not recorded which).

CDR3 in amino acids: CASSEARRQGNTDTQYF. Written as DNA, the CDR3 is TGTGCCAGCAGTGAAGCGCGAAGGCAGGGGAACACAGATACGCAGTATTTT. The chain has TRBV2 and TRBJ2-3; D perhaps matches TRBD1 (6 bases). Germline assignment: CDR1 SNHLY and CDR2 FYNNEI. Deletions cut 0 bases from V and 2 bases from J, with 15 bases between. The CDR3 covers 17 residues.